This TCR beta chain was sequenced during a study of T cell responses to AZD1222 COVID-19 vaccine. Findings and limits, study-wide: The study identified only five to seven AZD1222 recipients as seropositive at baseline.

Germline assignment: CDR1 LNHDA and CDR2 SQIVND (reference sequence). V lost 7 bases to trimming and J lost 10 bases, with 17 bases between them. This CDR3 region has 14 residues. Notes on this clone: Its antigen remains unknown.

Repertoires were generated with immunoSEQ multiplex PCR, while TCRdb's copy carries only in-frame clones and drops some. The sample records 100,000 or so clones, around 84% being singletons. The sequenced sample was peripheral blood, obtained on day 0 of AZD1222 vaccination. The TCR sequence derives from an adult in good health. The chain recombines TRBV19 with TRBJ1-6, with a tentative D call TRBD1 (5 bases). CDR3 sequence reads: CASTTGGGESPLHF. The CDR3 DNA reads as TGTGCCAGTACCACTGGGGGGGGTGAATCACCCCTCCACTTT.